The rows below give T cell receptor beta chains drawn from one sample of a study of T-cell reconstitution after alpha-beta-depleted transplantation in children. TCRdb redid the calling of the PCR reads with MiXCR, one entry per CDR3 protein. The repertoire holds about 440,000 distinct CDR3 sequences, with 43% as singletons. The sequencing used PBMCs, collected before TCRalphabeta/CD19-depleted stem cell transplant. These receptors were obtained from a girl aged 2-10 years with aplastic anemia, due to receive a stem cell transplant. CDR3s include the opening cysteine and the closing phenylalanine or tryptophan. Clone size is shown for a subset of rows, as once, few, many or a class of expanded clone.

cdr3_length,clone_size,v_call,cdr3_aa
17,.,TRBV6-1,CASSDRASGESYNEQFF
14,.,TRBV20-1,CSAKLAGALNEQFF
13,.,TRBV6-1,CASSEAITGELFF
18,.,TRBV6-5,CASSYSFPGTGVKDIQYF
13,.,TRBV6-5,CASSYGTSETQYF
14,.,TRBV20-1,CSALPGHLNEKLFF
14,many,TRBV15,CATSRVRGHEKLFF
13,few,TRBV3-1,CASSQNLADTQYF
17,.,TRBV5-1,CASSSGRGISGANVLTF
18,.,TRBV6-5,CASSYRQTKVAPTGELFF
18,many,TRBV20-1,CSARGTQGGVISNQPQHF
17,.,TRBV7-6,CASSKGGLAGAQETQYF
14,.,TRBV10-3,CAIRPGLGGNEQFF
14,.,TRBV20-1,CSASRDVSSYEQYF
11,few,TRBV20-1,CSGDRGYEQYF
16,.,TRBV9,CASSVGAGGSRNEQYF
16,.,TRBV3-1,CASSQEEVSSYNEQFF
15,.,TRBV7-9,CASSFWQGNQETQYF
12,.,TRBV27,CASSLDIGPLHF
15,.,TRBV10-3,CAISDHQLKYNEQFF
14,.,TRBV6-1,CASRLSGTPDTQYF
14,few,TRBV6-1,CATRTGPSGNTIYF
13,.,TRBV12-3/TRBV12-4,CASSFQVIDTQYF
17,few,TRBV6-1,CASSPRGGARTNEKLFF